A single T cell receptor beta chain is shown here with its context. The antigen is not known. One end of the junction is discordant with germline, which a read error may explain. The source of the sample is a study of shared clonotypes between healthy human individuals. General study results and limits: The naive CD4 repertoires of a handful of donors were compared, and about 5% of clonotypes were shared.

CDR1 and CDR2 (germline): SSHAT, FNYEAQ (reference sequence). The CDR3 runs 16 residues. TCRdb's table, derived via immunoSEQ multiplex PCR, lists solely in-frame clones and lacks some. Among roughly 2 million clones listed, 90% to 97% were seen once. Specimen: naive CD4+ T cells sorted from blood. Regarding subset: CD45RA+ positively selected. The J gene is TRBJ1-5, the V gene TRBV7-7; D is ambiguous. The receptor's source is a young man in good health. In nucleotides, the CDR3 is TGTGCTAGCAGCTTAAAGGATGTGGGGTGCAATCAGCCCCAGCATTTT. It yields the protein CASSLKDVGCNQPQHF.